What follows is one TCR beta chain and its context. The data derive from a study of T cells after yellow fever vaccination. Via MiXCR, TCRdb re-called the 5' RACE reads, giving one row per CDR3 protein. The table lists almost 600,000 distinct CDR3 sequences, roughly 14% of them singletons. This clonotype was obtained from a man aged 30 to 45 who received the YFV17D yellow fever vaccine. Sequenced here: PBMCs, sampled on the day of the yellow fever booster vaccination.

CDR3 coding DNA: TGTGCCAGCAGCTTAGAAGTTGGACTAGACTCTTCCTACGAGCAGTACTTC. Translating gives CASSLEVGLDSSYEQYF. V gene TRBV7-8 combines with J gene TRBJ2-7, with TRBD2 identical over 7 bases. The CDR3 runs to 17 residues. Germline-derived CDR1 and CDR2 are SGHVS and FQNEAQ. Trimming cost V 1 base and J 1 base; bases outside gene matches: 10.